What follows are 9 T cell receptor beta chains derived from one specimen sequenced in a study of identical twins. TCRdb re-called the 5' RACE reads through MiXCR, storing one row per CDR3 protein. Of 460,000 or so distinct CDR3 sequences in the sample, 14% were seen once. These same data were also listed under a study on yellow fever vaccine responses in identical twins.

What was sequenced was CD4+ T cells sorted from blood. The receptors were gathered from a woman aged 18-29 years in good health.

CDR3 amino acids: CASSQDPNEKLFF. The CDR3 nucleotides are TGTGCCAGCAGCCAAGATCCAAATGAAAAACTGTTTTTT. The gene calls are TRBV14 and TRBJ1-4; the D is unclear. This CDR3 comprises 13 residues. V was clipped by 0 bases and J by 5 bases, with 4 bases between them. The germline V gene encodes CDR1 SGHDN and CDR2 FVKESK.

This clonotype was recorded a few times. The rearrangement uses TRBV6-2 or TRBV6-3 and TRBJ2-1; 10 bases map to TRBD1. Germline V gene sequence: CDR1 MNHEY, CDR2 SVGEGT. The V gene end was trimmed by 4 bases and the J gene end by 5 bases; junction bases not matched to a gene: 14. CDR3 length equals 18 residues. Here the CDR3 DNA reads TGTGCCAGCAGTTCCCTTCCTCGGGACAGGGGAAAGGACAATGAGCAGTTCTTC. Amino acids: CASSSLPRDRGKDNEQFF.

This clonotype was counted between two and nine times. The chain is built from TRBV10-3 and TRBJ2-7; a possible D gene is TRBD2 (6 bases). The CDR3 runs 12 residues. Germline CDR1 and CDR2: ENHRY and SYGVKD. The V end lost 10 bases, the J end lost 1 base, and 11 bases lay between the germline ends. This CDR3 is CATSRESYEQYF. As DNA, the CDR3 is TGTGCCACTAGCCGGGAGTCCTACGAGCAGTACTTC.

In nucleotides, the CDR3 is TGCAGTGCTAGACAAGGACTCACCGGGATATATGAGCAGTTCTTC. Its protein product is CSARQGLTGIYEQFF. The chain has TRBV20-1 and TRBJ2-1; maybe TRBD2 (5 bases). The germline V gene has CDR1 DFQATT and CDR2 SNEGSKA (reference sequence). The CDR3 is 15 amino acids. Trimming took 2 bases from V and 8 from J, leaving 19 bases between them.

V gene TRBV5-5 combines with J gene TRBJ2-7; 12 bases align to TRBD1. This CDR3 has 15 residues. The trim removed 4 bases at V and 7 bases at J, leaving 9 bases unmatched. Germline CDR1 SGHKS, CDR2 YYEKEE (reference sequence). The CDR3 nucleotides read TGTGCCAGCAGCGCCTTGGGACAGGGGGCGGGGGAGCAGTACTTC. Encoded protein: CASSALGQGAGEQYF.

The chain joins TRBV15 to TRBJ2-1; D not resolved. Looked up from germline, CDR1 is LNHNV and CDR2 is YYDKDF (reference sequence). This CDR3 spans 15 amino acids. Trimming stripped 6 bases from V and 2 bases from J, with 14 bases between. The CDR3: CATRDKKTTYNEQFF. As DNA, the CDR3 is TGTGCCACCAGGGATAAAAAGACCACCTACAATGAGCAGTTCTTC.

V and J are TRBV7-6 and TRBJ2-7; 9 bases are a match to TRBD1. The CDR3 runs 14 residues. Germline loops: CDR1 SGHVS, CDR2 FNYEAQ. V lost 2 bases to trimming and J lost 5 bases; unmatched junction nucleotides: 4. The CDR3 is CASSLRDRDDEQYF. CDR3 DNA: TGTGCCAGCAGCTTAAGGGACAGGGACGACGAGCAGTACTTC.

At least ten counts were recorded for this clonotype. The rearrangement links TRBV13 to TRBJ2-7; no firm D call. Per germline, CDR1 PRHDT and CDR2 FYEKMQ (reference sequence). With 5 bases removed from V and 3 bases from J, the gap between germline ends came to 11 bases. This CDR3 is 13 amino acids long. CDR3 in DNA: TGTGCCAGCAGCCCCCCGGCGGTCTACGAGCAGTACTTC. Translated: CASSPPAVYEQYF.

This clonotype was detected only a few times. The chain employs TRBV20-1 and TRBJ2-4; 9 bases line up with TRBD2. J was trimmed by 3 bases and V by 4 bases; bases with no gene match: 10. CDR1 is DFQATT and CDR2 is SNEGSKA in the germline V gene (reference sequence). The CDR3 covers 16 residues. CDR3 bases: TGCAGTGCTACTCGGACTAGCGCCGAGGTCAAAAACATTCAGTACTTC. It encodes CSATRTSAEVKNIQYF.